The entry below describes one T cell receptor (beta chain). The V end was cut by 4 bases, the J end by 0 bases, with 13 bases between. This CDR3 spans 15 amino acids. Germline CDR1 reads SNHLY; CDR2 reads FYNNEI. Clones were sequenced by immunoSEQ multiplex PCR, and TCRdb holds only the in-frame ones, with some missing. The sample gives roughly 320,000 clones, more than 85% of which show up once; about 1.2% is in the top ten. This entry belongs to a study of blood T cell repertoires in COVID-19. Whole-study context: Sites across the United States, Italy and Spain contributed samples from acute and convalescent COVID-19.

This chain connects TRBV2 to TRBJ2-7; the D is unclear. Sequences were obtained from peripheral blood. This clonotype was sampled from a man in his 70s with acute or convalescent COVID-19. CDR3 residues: CASSGPEPLSYEQYF. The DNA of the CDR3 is TGTGCCAGCAGTGGGCCTGAACCTCTCTCCTACGAGCAGTACTTC.